This T cell receptor beta chain was profiled in a study of cytomegalovirus exposure and HLA in healthy donors. On the study more broadly: Later, an analysis reported that the approximately 120 validation repertoires had used the same platform as the approximately 690 first-cohort repertoires.

CDR1 and CDR2 (germline): SGHNT, YYREEE (reference sequence). This CDR3 has 14 residues. The ends lost 1 base at V and 7 bases at J; junction bases unmatched: 7. Generated by immunoSEQ multiplex PCR, the TCRdb table keeps only in-frame clones and is missing some. The repertoire holds about 150,000 clones, about 86% seen once, with 2% to 2.5% in the top ten. A remark on this clone: What it binds is not known.

Notes on the study in general: Specific recognition of CMV antigens was confirmed in vitro for three chains (all CMV-associated). Most TCR sequences proved rare, with some public TCRs found in many donors. Reportedly, cytomegalovirus status was diagnosed with high sensitivity and specificity.

The TCR sequence derives from a human donor in good health. The source material was PBMCs. V gene TRBV5-4 combines with J gene TRBJ2-7; TRBD2 matches 8 bases. In nucleotides, the CDR3 is TGTGCCAGCAGCTTGCCGGGAGGGCCTAGGGAGCAGTACTTC. Translating it yields CASSLPGGPREQYF.